This passage covers 7 T cell receptor beta chains from one sample sequenced in a study of OX40 agonist ivuxolimab in advanced cancers. Here immunoSEQ multiplex PCR was the method, and the copy in TCRdb shows in-frame clones only, minus some. The sample has more than 5,000 clones, about three fifths seen once. The material sequenced was CD4+ or CD8+ T cells sorted from blood, taken in a trial of the OX40 agonist ivuxolimab. These TCRs come from an adult with an advanced solid tumor such as melanoma, head and neck, liver or kidney cancer.

The V gene is TRBV5-1, the J gene TRBJ2-5; maybe TRBD2 (5 bases). This CDR3 spans 17 amino acids. Germline assignment: CDR1 SGHRS and CDR2 YFSETQ. V was clipped by 1 base and J by 4 bases, with 20 bases between them. The CDR3 region has the DNA TGCGCCAGCAGCTTGCGCCCACCGGGAATCGGCGGAGAGACCCAGTACTTC. This encodes CASSLRPPGIGGETQYF.

This clone has more than one count but fewer than ten. This chain joins TRBV7-2 and TRBJ1-2, with D possibly matching TRBD1 (6 bases). Germline V gives CDR1 SGHTA, CDR2 FQGNSA. The germline V and J ends were trimmed by 3 bases and 2 bases, with 10 bases remaining between them. The CDR3 covers 14 residues. Here the CDR3 reads CASSLTTGNYGYTF. In DNA, the CDR3 is TGTGCCAGCAGCTTGACGACAGGAAACTATGGCTACACCTTC.

The genes are TRBV5-8 and TRBJ2-2; D may be TRBD1 (5 bases). The CDR3 is made up of 15 amino acids. V dropped 4 bases and J dropped 0 bases, with 10 bases sitting between them. Germline V lookup: CDR1 SGHTS, CDR2 YDEGEE. This CDR3 reads CASSPDTSNTGELFF. The CDR3 bases are TGTGCCAGCAGCCCGGACACCTCGAACACCGGGGAGCTGTTTTTT.

With regard to this clone: One end of the junction does not line up with germline, which may come from a read error. The chain joins TRBV2 to TRBJ2-1; no reliable D call. CDR3 size: 10 residues. CDR1 and CDR2 (germline): SNHLY, FYNNEI. The CDR3 sequence: CASSEGSQLF. CDR3 sequence (DNA): TGTGCCAGCAGTGAGGGGTCGCAGCTCTTC.

This chain uses TRBV5-6 with TRBJ1-1; TRBD1 is a possible D gene (5 bases). CDR3 length: 15 amino acids. Germline loops: CDR1 SGHDT, CDR2 YYEEEE. Trimming left V 6 bases short and J 7 bases short, with 22 bases between. The CDR3 loop reads CASIGIFGGFNEAFF. The CDR3 nucleotides read TGTGCCAGCATAGGAATCTTTGGGGGGTTCAATGAAGCTTTCTTT.

In its sample, this clone was seen a few times. J is TRBJ1-4 and V is TRBV7-9; D uncertain. CDR1 is SEHNR and CDR2 is FQNEAQ in the germline V gene (reference sequence). Trimming stripped 10 bases from V and 8 bases from J, with 20 bases between. The CDR3 has 14 residues. This CDR3 reads CATEPVPSGEKLFF. CDR3 bases: TGTGCCACAGAACCCGTTCCGTCGGGCGAAAAACTGTTTTTT.

The V gene is TRBV7-9, the J gene TRBJ1-1; perhaps TRBD1 as D (5 bases). V was shortened by 8 bases and J by 7 bases, with 20 bases between the two germline ends. Germline V gene data show CDR1 as SEHNR and CDR2 as FQNEAQ (reference sequence). CDR3 length: 14 residues. The CDR3 is CASAGRERGSEAFF. The CDR3 nucleotides read TGTGCCAGCGCCGGGAGGGAACGGGGCAGTGAAGCTTTCTTT.